This entry lists 20 T cell receptor beta chains sequenced from one sample in a study of glioma-infiltrating T cells. Using RNA template, CDR3s of TCR alpha and beta were amplified with iRepertoire arm-PCR. One entry per CDR3 protein, called by TCRdb with MiXCR from the multiplex PCR reads. Of 170,000 or so distinct CDR3 sequences listed, under 55% are singletons. The sample comprised glioma tissue, nonneoplastic brain tissue, or PBMCs (not recorded which). The receptor set was obtained from a human donor with low-grade glioma or glioblastoma, undergoing nonglioma brain surgery, or in good health (not recorded which).

The chain has TRBV12-3 or TRBV12-4 and TRBJ2-1, with 7 nucleotides matching TRBD1. This CDR3 region has 13 residues. V gave up 6 bases and J gave up 7 bases; unmatched junction bases: 6. The CDR3 region has the DNA TGTGCCAGCAGACGACAGGGTTTGAATGAGCAGTTCTTC. Protein product: CASRRQGLNEQFF.

This clonotype is termed medium-sized. This chain joins TRBV28 and TRBJ2-7; D might be TRBD2 (5 bases). Germline assignment: CDR1 MDHEN and CDR2 SYDVKM. This CDR3 spans 12 amino acids. The V and J ends lost 5 bases and 5 bases respectively, with 10 bases between them. CDR3 region: CASSDTGNEQYF. CDR3 DNA sequence: TGTGCCAGCAGTGACACGGGGAACGAGCAGTACTTC.

As to this clonotype: Given a much more abundant clone one base away, this may be a read error. J is TRBJ2-7 and V is TRBV6-2 or TRBV6-3; perhaps TRBD1 as D (6 bases). This CDR3 has 14 residues. The germline V gene has CDR1 MNHEY and CDR2 SVGEGT. CDR3: CASGYSGQYPEQYF. DNA for the CDR3: TGTGCCAGCGGTTACTCAGGACAGTACCCCGAGCAGTACTTC.

This clonotype was seen more than once but under ten times. The V call is TRBV20-1, the J call TRBJ2-5, with D tentatively TRBD2 (5 bases). The CDR3 covers 16 residues. Per the germline V gene, CDR1 is DFQATT and CDR2 is SNEGSKA (reference sequence). V dropped 3 bases and J dropped 1 base, with 18 bases sitting between them. In DNA form, the CDR3 reads TGCAGTGCTAGTCCCTTAAGAGGCGGGCGCCAAGAGACCCAGTACTTC. Its translation: CSASPLRGGRQETQYF.

This clonotype was detected ten times or more. The chain links TRBV6-1 to TRBJ2-7, with 8 bases fitting TRBD1. The J segment lost 4 bases and the V segment lost 8 bases, leaving 7 bases of the junction unmatched. CDR3 length equals 13 residues. Germline assignment: CDR1 MNHNS and CDR2 SASEGT. The CDR3 reads CASVPDRDYEQYF. In DNA form, the CDR3 reads TGTGCCAGCGTTCCGGACAGGGATTACGAGCAGTACTTC.

This clonotype came up many times. The chain employs TRBV28 and TRBJ2-1; D not resolved. CDR3 length: 12 residues. V was cut by 9 bases and J by 0 bases, with 6 bases left in between. Looked up from germline, CDR1 is MDHEN and CDR2 is SYDVKM. The CDR3 nucleotides are TGTGCCAGTCAAAGCTCCTACAATGAGCAGTTCTTC. The encoded protein is CASQSSYNEQFF.

V is TRBV5-1 and J is TRBJ2-1, with D tentatively TRBD2 (6 bases). V was cut by 0 bases and J by 9 bases, with 10 bases left in between. The CDR3 is 13 residues long. Germline V gene lookup returns CDR1 SGHRS and CDR2 YFSETQ. In DNA, the CDR3 is TGCGCCAGCAGCTTGGCAACTAGCACTGAGCAGTTCTTC. The encoded protein is CASSLATSTEQFF.

This clonotype was detected once. A much larger clone differs by one base, so this may be a read error. The V gene is TRBV15, the J gene TRBJ2-1, with D perhaps matching TRBD2 (5 bases). Trimming left V 4 bases short and J 6 bases short, with 25 bases between. Germline V gene lookup returns CDR1 LNHNV and CDR2 YYDKDF (reference sequence). The CDR3 contains 18 residues. The DNA of the CDR3 is TGTGCCACCAGCATGAACCCCTTTCAAGCGGACGATGTCAATGAGCAGTTCTTC. Amino acid sequence: CATSMNPFQADDVNEQFF. The complete variable domain, with remaining parts taken from reference TRBV15 and TRBJ2-1, reads DAMVIQNPRYQVTQFGKPVTLSCSQTLNHNVMYWYQQKSSQAPKLLFHYYDKDFNNEADTPDNFQSRRPNTSFCFLDIRSPGLGDTAMYLCATSMNPFQADDVNEQFFGPGTRLTVL.

This clonotype showed up just a few times. The chain combines TRBV3-1 with TRBJ1-3; no definite D call. The CDR3 contains 14 residues. The V end was cut by 5 bases, the J end by 0 bases, with 8 bases between. Germline V gene sequence: CDR1 LGHDT, CDR2 YNNKEL (reference sequence). The CDR3 region is CASSDNLSGNTIYF. The CDR3 DNA reads as TGTGCCAGCAGCGACAACCTCTCTGGAAACACCATATATTTT. Full variable domain (outside the CDR3, taken from reference TRBV3-1 and TRBJ1-3): DTAVSQTPKYLVTQMGNDKSIKCEQNLGHDTMYWYKQDSKKFLKIMFSYNNKELIINETVPNRFSPKSPDKAHLNLHINSLELGDSAVYFCASSDNLSGNTIYFGEGSWLTVV.

Details on this clonotype: A much larger clone sits a single nucleotide away, making a read error possible. The chain combines TRBV28 with TRBJ2-3; D call uncertain. Between the trimmed V and J ends, which lost 9 bases and 3 bases, there was a span of 10 bases. The CDR3 is 12 residues long. Germline V gene sequence: CDR1 MDHEN, CDR2 SYDVKM. CDR3 coding DNA: TGTGCCAGTCTGAAGATTACAGATACGCAGTATTTT. It codes for CASLKITDTQYF. Looking up the rest from reference TRBV28 and TRBJ2-3 gives the full variable domain: DVKVTQSSRYLVKRTGEKVFLECVQDMDHENMFWYRQDPGLGLRLIYFSYDVKMKEKGDIPEGYSVSREKKERFSLILESASTNQTSMYLCASLKITDTQYFGPGTRLTVL.

This clonotype was picked up many times. The gene calls are TRBV20-1 and TRBJ1-2, with 8 bases fitting TRBD1. The CDR3 totals 13 residues. V trimming: 0 bases; J trimming: 13 bases; junction bases outside the gene matches: 10. Per germline, CDR1 DFQATT and CDR2 SNEGSKA (reference sequence). This CDR3 is CSARDVDRDSSTF. DNA of the CDR3: TGCAGTGCTAGAGATGTGGACAGGGATTCCTCCACCTTC.

As for this clonotype: A much larger clone differs by one base, so this may be a read error. The chain recombines TRBV6-1 with TRBJ2-1, with D uncertain. Germline V gives CDR1 MNHNS, CDR2 SASEGT. The CDR3 spans 17 residues. CDR3 coding DNA: TGTGCCAGCAGTGAAAGTTGGCGCCTCAGCTCCTACAATGAGCAGTCCTTC. Encoded protein: CASSESWRLSSYNEQSF.

Note on this clonotype: A much larger clone differs from this one at a single base, so this may be a read error. The V call is TRBV28, the J call TRBJ2-7, with 11 bases that match TRBD2. The CDR3 spans 13 residues. Germline lookup yields CDR1 MDHEN and CDR2 SYDVKM. CDR3 residues: CASGLAGFYGQYF. CDR3 in DNA: TGTGCCAGCGGACTAGCGGGTTTCTACGGGCAGTACTTC.

By share, this clonotype counts as medium-sized. The chain carries TRBV6-1 and TRBJ2-1; no clear D gene. Looked up from germline, CDR1 is MNHNS and CDR2 is SASEGT. Trimming left V 6 bases short and J 9 bases short, with 15 bases between. The CDR3 sequence is 13 residues long. The CDR3 bases are TGTGCCAGCAGCTATTTCGGTAGGACTGAGCAGTTCTTC. Its translation: CASSYFGRTEQFF.

The rearrangement links TRBV29-1 to TRBJ1-1; TRBD1 is a possible D gene (5 bases). The germline V and J ends were trimmed by 6 bases and 1 base, with 15 bases remaining between them. Germline V gene sequence: CDR1 SQVTM, CDR2 ANQGSEA. The CDR3 extends over 14 amino acids. The CDR3 here is CSVYVGVGNTEAFF. The CDR3, as DNA: TGCAGCGTGTACGTAGGGGTCGGGAACACTGAAGCTTTCTTT.

Note on this clonotype: At one boundary the junction diverges from the germline segment, which might be a read error. This rearrangement joins TRBV2 to TRBJ2-1; 10 nucleotides agree with TRBD2. Germline V gives CDR1 SNHLY, CDR2 FYNNEI. This CDR3 spans 17 amino acids. In DNA, the CDR3 is TGTGCCAACAGTCTCCGACCGGGGGGACTAGCGCATGTTGAGCAGTTCTTC. It translates to CANSLRPGGLAHVEQFF.

J is TRBJ2-3 and V is TRBV4-1, with 8 bases fitting TRBD1. Trimming cost V 2 bases and J 1 base; bases outside gene matches: 5. There are 16 residues in the CDR3. Germline V lookup: CDR1 MGHRA, CDR2 YSYEKL. CDR3 in DNA: TGCGCCAGCAGCCAAACGACAGGGGTCTGCACAGATACGCAGTATTTT. Translation gives CASSQTTGVCTDTQYF.

With regard to this clonotype: A much larger clone is a single base away; this may be a read error. The V and J genes are TRBV7-9 and TRBJ2-5, with D unclear. V lost 3 bases and J lost 1, with 9 bases in between. Per the germline V gene, CDR1 is SEHNR and CDR2 is FQNEAQ (reference sequence). This CDR3 region has 14 residues. The CDR3 here is CASSFARGQETQYF. CDR3 nucleotide sequence: TGTGCCAGCAGCTTTGCTAGAGGCCAAGAGACCCAGTACTTC.

This clonotype was detected only a few times. The rearrangement uses TRBV7-9 and TRBJ2-7; D is ambiguous. The V gene lost 4 bases and the J gene lost 2 bases, with 6 bases spanning the gap. The CDR3 is 12 amino acids. Germline CDR1 and CDR2: SEHNR and FQNEAQ (reference sequence). The DNA for the CDR3 is TGTGCCAGCAGCTCGACCCCCTACGAGCAGTACTTC. This sequence encodes CASSSTPYEQYF. The complete variable domain, with remaining parts taken from reference TRBV7-9 and TRBJ2-7, reads DTGVSQNPRHKITKRGQNVTFRCDPISEHNRLYWYRQTLGQGPEFLTYFQNEAQLEKSRLLSDRFSAERPKGSFSTLEIQRTEQGDSAMYLCASSSTPYEQYFGPGTRLTVT.

Points on this clonotype: A much larger clone sits a single nucleotide away, making a read error possible. The chain uses TRBV7-2 and TRBJ1-5; D uncertain. The V gene lost 9 bases and the J gene lost 4 bases, with 13 bases spanning the gap. The CDR3 is 13 residues long. From germline, CDR1 is SGHTA and CDR2 FQGNSA. CDR3 sequence (DNA): TGTGCCAGTGCCCGAGCTCCTAATCAGCCCCAGCATTTT. Translated: CASARAPNQPQHF.